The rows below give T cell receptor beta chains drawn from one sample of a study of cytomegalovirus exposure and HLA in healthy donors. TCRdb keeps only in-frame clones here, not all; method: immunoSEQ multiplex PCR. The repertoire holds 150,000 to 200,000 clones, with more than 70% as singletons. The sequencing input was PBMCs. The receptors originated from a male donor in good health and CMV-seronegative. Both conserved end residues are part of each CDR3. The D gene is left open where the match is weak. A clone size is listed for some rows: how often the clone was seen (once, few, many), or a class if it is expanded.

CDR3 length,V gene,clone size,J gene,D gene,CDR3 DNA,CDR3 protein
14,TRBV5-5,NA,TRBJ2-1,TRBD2,TGTGCCAGCAGCTTGCGACTAGCGAGGAATGAGCAGTTCTTC,CASSLRLARNEQFF
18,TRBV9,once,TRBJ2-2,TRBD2,TGTGCCAGCAGCGTATCGGCCAGCGGGGGCCCCAACACCGGGGAGCTGTTTTTT,CASSVSASGGPNTGELFF
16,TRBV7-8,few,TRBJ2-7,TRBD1,TGTGCCAGCAGCCTCCCACGGGACAGGTTACCCTACGAGCAGTACTTC,CASSLPRDRLPYEQYF
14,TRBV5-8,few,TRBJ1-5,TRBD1,TGTGCCAGCAGCTCCGGACAGGGCTATCAGCCCCAGCATTTT,CASSSGQGYQPQHF
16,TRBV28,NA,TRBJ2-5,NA,NA,CASSSSHRDAQETQYF
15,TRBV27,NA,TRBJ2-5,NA,TGTGCCAGCAGTTTATACGGGGGGCGCGCGGAGACCCAGTACTTC,CASSLYGGRAETQYF
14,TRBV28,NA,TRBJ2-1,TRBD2,TGTGCCAGTTGTGTGGGCGGGAGGGCCCCTGAGCAGTTCTTC,CASCVGGRAPEQFF
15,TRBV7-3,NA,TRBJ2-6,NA,TGTGCCAGCAGCCTACTCCACTCTGGGGCCAACGTCCTGACTTTC,CASSLLHSGANVLTF
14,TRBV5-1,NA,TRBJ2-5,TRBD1,TGCGCCAGCAGCTCCCGGACAGGGGAAGAGACCCAGTACTTC,CASSSRTGEETQYF
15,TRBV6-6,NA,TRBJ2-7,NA,TGTGCCAGCAGTTACTCCCGGGACATAGCCTACGAGCAGTACTTC,CASSYSRDIAYEQYF
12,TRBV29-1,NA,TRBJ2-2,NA,TGCAGCGTTGATGAGGGTACCGGGGAGCTGTTTTTT,CSVDEGTGELFF
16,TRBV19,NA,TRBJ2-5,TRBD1,TGTGCCAGTAGTACTGGCCAGAGCCGCAGGGGGGAGACCCAGTACTTC,CASSTGQSRRGETQYF
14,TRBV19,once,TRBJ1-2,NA,TGTGCCAGTAGTCAGACAGGCTACTTAGATGGCTACACCTTC,CASSQTGYLDGYTF
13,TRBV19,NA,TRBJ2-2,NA,TGTGCCAGTAAGGGGCAGGGTGCCGGGGAGCTGTTTTTT,CASKGQGAGELFF
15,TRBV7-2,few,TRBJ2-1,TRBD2,TGTGCCAGCAGAGATCTAGCGGGGGTCTACAATGAGCAGTTCTTC,CASRDLAGVYNEQFF
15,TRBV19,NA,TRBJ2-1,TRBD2,TGTGCCAGTAGTAGGGAGGGTACCTCCTACAATGAGCAGTTCTTC,CASSREGTSYNEQFF
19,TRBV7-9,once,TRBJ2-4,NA,TGTGCCAGCAGCCCACCCCCGACTGATGGGGCCTTAGCCAAAAACATTCAGTACTTC,CASSPPPTDGALAKNIQYF
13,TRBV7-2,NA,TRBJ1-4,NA,TGTGCCAGCAGCTTAGGACGGGGGGGGGAACTGTTTTTT,CASSLGRGGELFF
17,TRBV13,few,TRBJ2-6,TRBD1,TGTGCCAGCAGCTTAGGGCAGGGGGTGTTTGGGGCCAACGTCCTGACTTTC,CASSLGQGVFGANVLTF
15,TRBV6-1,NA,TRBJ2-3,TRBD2,TGTGCCAGCAGTGGGGATAGCGGGAGTGCAGATACGCAGTATTTT,CASSGDSGSADTQYF
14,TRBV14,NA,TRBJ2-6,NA,TGTGCCAGCAGCCTCCTCTCTGGGGCCAACGTCCTGACTTTC,CASSLLSGANVLTF
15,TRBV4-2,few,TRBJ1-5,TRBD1,TGTGCCAGCAGCCAAGCCGGACAGGGCAATCAGCCCCAGCATTTT,CASSQAGQGNQPQHF
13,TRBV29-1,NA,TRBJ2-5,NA,TGCAGCGTACCCCCTACGTCCCAAGAGACCCAGTACTTC,CSVPPTSQETQYF
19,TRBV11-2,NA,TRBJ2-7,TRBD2,TGTGCCAGCAGCTTAGCGGCAGGGCTAGCGGGGGACCCCGGCGGTGAGCAGTACTTC,CASSLAAGLAGDPGGEQYF
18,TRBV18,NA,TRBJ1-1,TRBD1,TGTGCCAGCTCACTCAAAACGGTGGGGACAGGGGTGAACACTGAAGCTTTCTTT,CASSLKTVGTGVNTEAFF
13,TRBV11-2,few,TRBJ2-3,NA,TGTGCCAGCAGCTTGGTATCCGAGGATACGCAGTATTTT,CASSLVSEDTQYF
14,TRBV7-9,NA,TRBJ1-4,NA,TGTGCCAGCAGCTCTATGGGAGGAGGTGAAAAACTGTTTTTT,CASSSMGGGEKLFF
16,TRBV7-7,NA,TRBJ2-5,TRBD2,TGTGCCAGCAGCTTAGGAGGACTAGCGGGCCAAGAGACCCAGTACTTC,CASSLGGLAGQETQYF
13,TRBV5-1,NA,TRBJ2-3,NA,TGCGCCAGCAGCTCAGACTCGTACGATACGCAGTATTTT,CASSSDSYDTQYF
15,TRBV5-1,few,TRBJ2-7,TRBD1,TGCGCCAGCAGCTTCGGGACAGGGGGGGTTTCGGAGCAGTACTTC,CASSFGTGGVSEQYF
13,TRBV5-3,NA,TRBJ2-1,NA,TGTGCCAGAAGTTCCGACGGGTACAATGAGCAGTTCTTC,CARSSDGYNEQFF
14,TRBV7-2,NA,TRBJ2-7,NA,TGTGCCAGCAGTCAGGCGACTAAATCGTCTGAGCAGTACTTC,CASSQATKSSEQYF
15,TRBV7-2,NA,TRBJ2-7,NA,TGTGCCAGCAGCTTATCCTTGCGTGATTCCTACGAGCAGTACTTC,CASSLSLRDSYEQYF
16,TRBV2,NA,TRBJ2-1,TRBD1,TGTGCCAGCAGATCGACAGGGGGGATTATCTACAATGAGCAGTTCTTC,CASRSTGGIIYNEQFF
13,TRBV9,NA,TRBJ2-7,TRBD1,TGTGCCAGCAGCGGCCGACAGGGGGACGAGCAGTACTTC,CASSGRQGDEQYF
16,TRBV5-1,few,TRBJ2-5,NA,TGCGCCAGCAGCTTGGGACCCCAGGGATCTCAAGAGACCCAGTACTTC,CASSLGPQGSQETQYF
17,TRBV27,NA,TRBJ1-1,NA,TGTGCCAGCAGTCCCCCCCGGGGGAGCTTCATAGTCACTGAAGCTTTCTTT,CASSPPRGSFIVTEAFF
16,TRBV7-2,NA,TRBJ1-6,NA,TGTGCCAGCAGCTTAGGTGGGGGGAATTTAAAATCACCCCTCCACTTT,CASSLGGGNLKSPLHF
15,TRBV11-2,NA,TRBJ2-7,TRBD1,TGTGCCAGCAGCCGATATGGGACAGAGGATTACGAGCAGTACTTC,CASSRYGTEDYEQYF
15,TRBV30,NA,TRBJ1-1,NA,TGTGCCCGGAGCACCCTTACAGGGATCGGCACTGAAGCTTTCTTT,CARSTLTGIGTEAFF
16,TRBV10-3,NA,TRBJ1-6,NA,TGTGCCATCAGCGAGTCGGAGGGCCCAACCAATTCACCCCTCCACTTT,CAISESEGPTNSPLHF
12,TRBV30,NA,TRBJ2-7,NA,TGTGCCTGGAACTGGGCGACGGACGAGCAGTACTTC,CAWNWATDEQYF
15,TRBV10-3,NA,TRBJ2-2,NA,TGTGCCATCAGTGAGTCGAGAACAGACACCGGGGAGCTGTTTTTT,CAISESRTDTGELFF
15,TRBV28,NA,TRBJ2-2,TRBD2,TGTGCCAGCAGTTTCCCTAGCGGGAGTGCCGGGGAGCTGTTTTTT,CASSFPSGSAGELFF
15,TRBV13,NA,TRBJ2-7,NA,TGTGCCAGCAGCTTAGCAATTCAGGTAGCGAACGAGCAGTACTTC,CASSLAIQVANEQYF
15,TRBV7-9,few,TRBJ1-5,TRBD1,TGTGCCAGCAGGTCGGACAGGGACCTCAATCAGCCCCAGCATTTT,CASRSDRDLNQPQHF
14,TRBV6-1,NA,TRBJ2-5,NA,TGTGCCAGCAGTTCCCATGGAGGGTTGGAGACCCAGTACTTC,CASSSHGGLETQYF
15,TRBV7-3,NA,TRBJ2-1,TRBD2,TGTGCCAGCAGACCTAGCGGGGGGGCGGGGAATGAGCAGTTCTTC,CASRPSGGAGNEQFF
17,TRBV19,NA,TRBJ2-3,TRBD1,TGTGCCAGTAGTCGCCTCGCAAGGACAGGGCCTACAGATACGCAGTATTTT,CASSRLARTGPTDTQYF
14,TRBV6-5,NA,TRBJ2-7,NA,TGTGCCAGCAGCCCTCTGCAGCGGTCCTACGAGCAGTACTTC,CASSPLQRSYEQYF
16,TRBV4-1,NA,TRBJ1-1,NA,TGCGCCAGCAGCCAAGCTGAGCGGGGGGGGCACACTGAAGCTTTCTTT,CASSQAERGGHTEAFF
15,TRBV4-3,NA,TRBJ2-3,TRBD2,TGCGCCAGCAGCCAGGGACTAGCGGGCACAGATACGCAGTATTTT,CASSQGLAGTDTQYF
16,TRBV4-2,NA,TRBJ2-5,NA,TGTGCCAGCAGCCAACGGGTCGGCGGAGGGGAAGAGACCCAGTACTTC,CASSQRVGGGEETQYF
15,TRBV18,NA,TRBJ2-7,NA,TGTGCCAGCTCACCACTCGCGGGGTTACTTGGCGAGCAGTACTTC,CASSPLAGLLGEQYF
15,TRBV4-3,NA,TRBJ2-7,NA,TGCGCCAGCAGCGAAGACCGGGACTTCCCCTACGAGCAGTACTTC,CASSEDRDFPYEQYF